Below are 14 T cell receptor beta chains sequenced from a single sample in a study of shared clonotypes between healthy human individuals. Cells designated naive CD8 were CD45RO-negative and were positively selected for CCR7, with terminally differentiated effector memory CD45RA+ cells excluded. Produced via immunoSEQ multiplex PCR; TCRdb's table is partial and in-frame only. Of 1.5 million to 2.5 million clones listed, around 96% are singletons. Sequencing was done on a sample of naive CD8+ T cells sorted from blood. The receptors were gathered from a man aged 18 to 35 in good health.

The rearrangement uses TRBV28 and TRBJ2-1; D remains unclear. CDR3 length equals 11 residues. Deletions cut 1 base from V and 7 bases from J, with 2 bases between. Germline lookup yields CDR1 MDHEN and CDR2 SYDVKM. The CDR3 reads CASSLFNEQFF. DNA for the CDR3: TGTGCCAGCAGTTTATTTAATGAGCAGTTCTTC.

The V and J genes are TRBV7-2 and TRBJ2-5, with D perhaps TRBD1 (5 bases). Trimming cost V 1 base and J 5 bases, with 14 bases left between them. The CDR3 runs to 15 residues. In germline, CDR1 is SGHTA, CDR2 FQGNSA. The CDR3 sequence is CASSLEPGLGETQYF. CDR3 nucleotides: TGTGCCAGCAGCTTAGAGCCAGGGTTGGGGGAGACCCAGTACTTC.

The chain joins TRBV28 to TRBJ2-3, with D perhaps matching TRBD1 (5 bases). Germline V gene data show CDR1 as MDHEN and CDR2 as SYDVKM. The CDR3 extends over 14 amino acids. The germline V and J ends were trimmed by 3 bases and 3 bases, with 10 bases remaining between them. This chain's CDR3 is CASSFRGWTDTQYF. In DNA form, the CDR3 reads TGTGCCAGCAGTTTTAGGGGTTGGACAGATACGCAGTATTTT.

This chain joins TRBV5-6 and TRBJ1-2; D is unclear. V lost 0 bases and J lost 2, with 8 bases in between. This CDR3 contains 14 residues. CDR1 is SGHDT, CDR2 YYEEEE, per germline. This chain's CDR3 is CASSLAPTNYGYTF. The DNA of the CDR3 is TGTGCCAGCAGCTTGGCCCCGACAAACTATGGCTACACCTTC.

Only one count was recorded for this clone. CDR3 in amino acids: CASSQEMGLSYEQYF. CDR3 bases: TGTGCCAGCAGCCAAGAAATGGGACTGAGCTACGAGCAGTACTTC. The rearrangement joins TRBV14 to TRBJ2-7; a possible D gene is TRBD2 (6 bases). Trimming shortened V by 0 bases and J by 3 bases, and 12 bases separated the two germline ends. In germline, CDR1 is SGHDN, CDR2 FVKESK. CDR3 length: 15 amino acids.

J is TRBJ2-1 and V is TRBV4-1; possibly TRBD1 for D (6 bases). This CDR3 is built from 14 residues. V was shortened by 3 bases and J by 7 bases, with 13 bases between the two germline ends. The germline CDR1 and CDR2 sequences are MGHRA and YSYEKL. The CDR3 DNA follows: TGCGCCAGCAGCCATGGCGGCAGGGGTAATGAGCAGTTCTTC. This sequence encodes CASSHGGRGNEQFF.

The rearrangement links TRBV7-2 to TRBJ1-4; D remains unclear. V lost 6 bases and J 7 bases, leaving 15 bases between the germline ends. Germline loops: CDR1 SGHTA, CDR2 FQGNSA. There are 14 residues in the CDR3. The CDR3 region is CASRSTLFSEKLFF. As DNA, the CDR3 is TGTGCCAGCAGATCGACCCTATTCAGTGAAAAACTGTTTTTT. Filled out from reference TRBV7-2 and TRBJ1-4, the complete variable domain reads GAGVSQSPSNKVTEKGKDVELRCDPISGHTALYWYRQSLGQGLEFLIYFQGNSAPDKSGLPSDRFSAERTGGSVSTLTIQRTQQEDSAVYLCASRSTLFSEKLFFGSGTQLSVL.

This chain links TRBV9 with TRBJ2-3, with D maybe TRBD2 (7 bases). The V and J ends lost 0 bases and 3 bases respectively, with 14 bases between them. Germline V lookup: CDR1 SGDLS, CDR2 YYNGEE. The CDR3 has 16 residues. In DNA, the CDR3 is TGTGCCAGCAGCGTAGAGGGGGGCGGGAGTACAGATACGCAGTATTTT. This codes for CASSVEGGGSTDTQYF.

V gene TRBV5-8 combines with J gene TRBJ2-1; no definite D call. Trimming took 2 bases from V and 7 from J, leaving 13 bases between them. The CDR3 sequence is 14 residues long. Per the germline V gene, CDR1 is SGHTS and CDR2 is YDEGEE. The CDR3 DNA follows: TGTGCCAGCAGCTTTTCAGGTCCTTGGAATGAGCAGTTCTTC. Translation gives CASSFSGPWNEQFF.

The rearrangement joins TRBV5-8 to TRBJ1-1; a possible D gene is TRBD1 (5 bases). This CDR3 has 15 residues. Trimming cost V 0 bases and J 13 bases, with 22 bases left between them. The germline CDR1 and CDR2 sequences are SGHTS and YDEGEE. CDR3 in DNA: TGTGCCAGCAGCTTGGCCTTGGGACTCGGAGAAAGGGGTTTCTTT. Translated, it gives CASSLALGLGERGFF.

The V and J genes are TRBV6-6 and TRBJ1-4; D gene unclear. V was clipped by 6 bases and J by 0 bases, with 8 bases between them. The germline V gene has CDR1 MNHNY and CDR2 SVGAGI (reference sequence). This CDR3 has 14 residues. CDR3 residues: CASRTVATNEKLFF. CDR3 nucleotides: TGTGCCAGCAGGACGGTTGCAACTAATGAAAAACTGTTTTTT.

V usage is TRBV7-8 and J usage is TRBJ1-4; 8 bases match TRBD1. The V segment lost 5 bases and the J segment 6 bases; nucleotides outside the gene matches: 14. This CDR3 has 17 amino acids. Germline CDR1 is SGHVS and CDR2 is FQNEAQ. DNA for the CDR3: TGTGCCAGCAGCAACAATGCTAGGACAGGGAGAGATGAAAAACTGTTTTTT. The encoded protein is CASSNNARTGRDEKLFF.

The gene calls are TRBV6-5 and TRBJ2-1; 8 bases are shared with TRBD2. The germline V gene encodes CDR1 MNHEY and CDR2 SVGAGI. V lost 5 bases and J lost 15; bases outside the gene matches: 9. This CDR3 region has 12 residues. The CDR3 region has the DNA TGTGCCAGCAGTACTCCGGGACTAGAGGCGTTCTTC. The encoded protein is CASSTPGLEAFF.

V is TRBV4-1 and J is TRBJ1-4, with D unclear. This CDR3 comprises 16 residues. The germline V gene encodes CDR1 MGHRA and CDR2 YSYEKL. Trimming removed 0 bases from V and 8 bases from J, with 16 bases in between. CDR3 sequence: CASSQDFMVAREKLFF. The DNA for the CDR3 is TGCGCCAGCAGCCAAGACTTCATGGTGGCGAGAGAAAAACTGTTTTTT.